The 21 T cell receptor beta chains in this list originate from one sample, sequenced in a study of beta chain features in type 1 diabetes. Every isolated RNA sample was fully reverse transcribed, so sequencing captured expressed TCRB transcripts. Here immunoSEQ multiplex PCR was the method, and the copy in TCRdb shows in-frame clones only, minus some. Seen here are 860,000 or so clones, roughly 15% observed once, and the top ten hold 0.023%. Sequences were obtained from naive CD4+ T cells from blood. The source is a woman younger than 30 in good health.

This clone was counted only a few times. The V and J genes are TRBV4-1 and TRBJ2-3; no clear D gene. The CDR3 is 13 residues long. V was cut by 1 base and J by 6 bases, with 8 bases left in between. The germline gives CDR1 MGHRA, CDR2 YSYEKL. CDR3 bases: TGCGCCAGCAGCCAAGGGAGCCCGGATACGCAGTATTTT. The encoded protein is CASSQGSPDTQYF.

This clone came up once. An end of the junction differs from the germline gene, which may be a read error. The chain has TRBV5-4 and TRBJ2-2; no firm D call. CDR1 is SGHNT, CDR2 YYREEE, per germline (reference sequence). CDR3 size: 14 residues. This CDR3 reads CASSHGGNTGELFF. The CDR3 DNA sequence: TGCGCCAGCAGCCACGGCGGGAACACCGGGGAGCTGTTTTTT.

The V gene is TRBV15, the J gene TRBJ2-3; the D is unclear. V was clipped by 0 bases and J by 2 bases, with 6 bases between them. This CDR3 spans 14 amino acids. Looked up from germline, CDR1 is LNHNV and CDR2 is YYDKDF (reference sequence). CDR3 residues: CATSREAPTDTQYF. Written as DNA, the CDR3 is TGTGCCACCAGCAGAGAAGCGCCCACAGATACGCAGTATTTT.

This clone was picked up a small number of times. The chain joins TRBV7-2 to TRBJ2-5; D is perhaps TRBD2 (5 bases). CDR3 length: 16 amino acids. With 4 bases removed from V and 1 base from J, the gap between germline ends came to 16 bases. In germline, CDR1 is SGHTA, CDR2 FQGNSA. The CDR3 protein is CASSSRAPALQETQYF. In DNA form, the CDR3 reads TGTGCCAGCAGCTCGCGGGCCCCCGCGCTCCAAGAGACCCAGTACTTC.

This clone was recorded a few times. The chain carries TRBV2 and TRBJ1-2; TRBD1 is a possible D gene (5 bases). Per germline, CDR1 SNHLY and CDR2 FYNNEI. V was shortened by 6 bases and J by 7 bases, with 15 bases between the two germline ends. CDR3 size: 13 residues. The CDR3 DNA reads as TGTGCCAGCAGCCCCGACAGCGACCTTGGCTACACCTTC. Protein: CASSPDSDLGYTF. The whole variable domain, filled in from reference TRBV2 and TRBJ1-2, reads EPEVTQTPSHQVTQMGQEVILRCVPISNHLYFYWYRQILGQKVEFLVSFYNNEISEKSEIFDDQFSVERPDGSNFTLKIRSTKLEDSAMYFCASSPDSDLGYTFGSGTRLTVV.

A few counts support this clone. V gene TRBV5-6 combines with J gene TRBJ2-5; D remains unclear. Germline values: CDR1 SGHDT, CDR2 YYEEEE. The CDR3 loop spans 13 amino acids. Trimming removed 0 bases from V and 2 bases from J, with 5 bases in between. CDR3 nucleotide sequence: TGTGCCAGCAGCTTGGAACAGCAAGAGACCCAGTACTTC. Protein sequence: CASSLEQQETQYF. Based on the CDR3 plus reference TRBV5-6 and TRBJ2-5, the full variable domain is DAGVTQSPTHLIKTRGQQVTLRCSPKSGHDTVSWYQQALGQGPQFIFQYYEEEERQRGNFPDRFSGHQFPNYSSELNVNALLLGDSALYLCASSLEQQETQYFGPGTRLLVL.

The chain recombines TRBV2 with TRBJ2-5; TRBD1 or TRBD2 may be the D gene (5 bases each). The V gene lost 8 bases and the J gene lost 4 bases, with 5 bases spanning the gap. CDR1 and CDR2 (germline): SNHLY, FYNNEI. The CDR3 has 10 amino acids. The CDR3 DNA is TGTGCCAGCGGGGGAGAGACCCAGTACTTC. Translated, it gives CASGGETQYF.

This clone has more than one count but fewer than ten. The chain uses TRBV19 and TRBJ2-1, with no clear D. The V end lost 2 bases, the J end lost 5 bases, and 7 bases lay between the germline ends. Germline V CDR1 and CDR2: LNHDA, SQIVND (reference sequence). This CDR3 spans 13 amino acids. CDR3 coding DNA: TGTGCCAGTAGTATAACCCGGGACAATGAGCAGTTCTTC. The encoded protein is CASSITRDNEQFF.

The V gene is TRBV27, the J gene TRBJ1-1; D gene ambiguous. Deletions cut 4 bases from V and 1 base from J, with 7 bases between. This CDR3 contains 13 residues. CDR1 is MNHEY, CDR2 SMNVEV, per germline (reference sequence). CDR3 sequence: CASSSQRNTEAFF. The DNA of the CDR3 is TGTGCCAGCAGTTCACAGAGGAACACTGAAGCTTTCTTT.

CDR3 coding DNA: TGTGCCAGCAGTGCCAGAAGCAGGGGGTCGACGCAGTATTTT. Translated, it gives CASSARSRGSTQYF. The rearrangement uses TRBV2 and TRBJ2-3; 7 bases map to TRBD1. This CDR3 is built from 14 residues. The V gene end was trimmed by 4 bases and the J gene end by 9 bases; junction bases not matched to a gene: 10. Germline V lookup: CDR1 SNHLY, CDR2 FYNNEI.

The chain has TRBV7-2 and TRBJ2-4, with no clear D. V lost 4 bases, J lost 8 bases, and 6 bases lay in between. The CDR3 loop spans 11 amino acids. Germline loops: CDR1 SGHTA, CDR2 FQGNSA. The CDR3 sequence: CASSSQYIQYF. DNA of the CDR3: TGTGCCAGCAGCTCACAGTACATTCAGTACTTC.

This clone was seen a handful of times. The V and J genes are TRBV10-3 and TRBJ2-3, with 8 bases that match TRBD2. Germline trimming cut 0 bases from V and 4 bases from J; bases unmatched to any gene: 6. The CDR3 contains 16 residues. CDR1 ENHRY and CDR2 SYGVKD come from the germline V gene. The CDR3 nucleotides are TGTGCCATCAGTGAGTCAGGCGGGAGGTCCCCAGATACGCAGTATTTT. This codes for CAISESGGRSPDTQYF.

The CDR3 spells CASSFYRGSSYEQYF. The CDR3 nucleotides are TGTGCCAGCAGTTTTTATAGGGGGAGCTCCTACGAGCAGTACTTC. The V and J genes are TRBV27 and TRBJ2-7; D might be TRBD1 (6 bases). The CDR3 contains 15 residues. The germline CDR1 and CDR2 sequences are MNHEY and SMNVEV (reference sequence). The V end lost 3 bases, the J end lost 0 bases, and 12 bases lay between the germline ends.

The chain joins TRBV18 to TRBJ2-2, with TRBD1 matching over 8 bases. Germline CDR1 is KGHSH and CDR2 is LQKENI. V shed 2 bases, J shed 4 bases, and the junction held 12 bases outside the gene matches. This CDR3 contains 18 residues. CDR3 in DNA: TGTGCCAGCTCACCAAAGACGCAGGGGGCCGTGTTCACCGGGGAGCTGTTTTTT. It translates to CASSPKTQGAVFTGELFF.

This clone was seen a few times. The chain combines TRBV7-2 with TRBJ1-1; 8 nucleotides agree with TRBD1. The V gene end was trimmed by 8 bases and the J gene end by 4 bases; junction bases not matched to a gene: 6. Germline values: CDR1 SGHTA, CDR2 FQGNSA. The CDR3 contains 13 residues. The DNA of the CDR3 is TGTGCCAGCCGTACAGGGGGGGTCACTGAAGCTTTCTTT. The encoded protein is CASRTGGVTEAFF.

Only a few counts were recorded for this clone. This chain uses TRBV11-2 with TRBJ2-3; D might be TRBD2 (7 bases). Germline V gives CDR1 SGHAT, CDR2 FQNNGV. The CDR3 is made up of 17 amino acids. The ends were cut back, 2 bases at V and 2 bases at J, with 17 bases in the middle. The CDR3 DNA follows: TGTGCCAGCAGCTTAATTCGGGGGGCGCAGACCACAGATACGCAGTATTTT. It specifies CASSLIRGAQTTDTQYF.

For this clone: The sample contains more than one DNA sequence encoding this CDR3. The V gene is TRBV5-1, the J gene TRBJ1-4, with D possibly matching TRBD1 (5 bases). Germline V lookup: CDR1 SGHRS, CDR2 YFSETQ. This CDR3 has 15 residues. Trimming took 4 bases from V and 0 from J, leaving 10 bases between them. The CDR3 DNA follows: TGCGCCAGCAGCCTCCGAGGGGCAACTAATGAAAAACTGTTTTTT. Residues: CASSLRGATNEKLFF.

This clone appeared a few times. J is TRBJ1-4 and V is TRBV29-1, with D possibly being TRBD1 (5 bases). Trimming shortened V by 3 bases and J by 9 bases, and 11 bases separated the two germline ends. Germline V gene lookup returns CDR1 SQVTM and CDR2 ANQGSEA. The length of the CDR3 is 12 residues. The chain's CDR3 is CSVEGPKQKLFF. The CDR3, as DNA: TGCAGCGTTGAGGGGCCGAAGCAAAAACTGTTTTTT.

The chain recombines TRBV9 with TRBJ2-3, with TRBD2 matching over 7 bases. The germline gives CDR1 SGDLS, CDR2 YYNGEE. This CDR3 comprises 16 residues. V gave up 4 bases and J gave up 6 bases; unmatched junction bases: 14. In DNA form, the CDR3 reads TGTGCCAGCAGCCCCCGGGGGGACCCCAGGGAGGATACGCAGTATTTT. This encodes CASSPRGDPREDTQYF.

The chain carries TRBV6-1 and TRBJ1-2; D gene ambiguous. This CDR3 has 14 residues. The germline gives CDR1 MNHNS, CDR2 SASEGT. Trimming pared 7 bases from V and 1 base from J, leaving 13 bases between. The CDR3 loop reads CASKNQVSNYGYTF. The CDR3 DNA reads as TGTGCCAGCAAAAACCAAGTCAGTAACTATGGCTACACCTTC.

This chain connects TRBV7-2 to TRBJ2-2, with D unclear. V dropped 2 bases and J dropped 2 bases, with 15 bases sitting between them. The CDR3 length is 17 residues. The germline V gene has CDR1 SGHTA and CDR2 FQGNSA. This chain's CDR3 is CASSLTSWLANTGELFF. In DNA, the CDR3 is TGTGCCAGCAGCTTAACGTCTTGGCTGGCAAACACCGGGGAGCTGTTTTTT.